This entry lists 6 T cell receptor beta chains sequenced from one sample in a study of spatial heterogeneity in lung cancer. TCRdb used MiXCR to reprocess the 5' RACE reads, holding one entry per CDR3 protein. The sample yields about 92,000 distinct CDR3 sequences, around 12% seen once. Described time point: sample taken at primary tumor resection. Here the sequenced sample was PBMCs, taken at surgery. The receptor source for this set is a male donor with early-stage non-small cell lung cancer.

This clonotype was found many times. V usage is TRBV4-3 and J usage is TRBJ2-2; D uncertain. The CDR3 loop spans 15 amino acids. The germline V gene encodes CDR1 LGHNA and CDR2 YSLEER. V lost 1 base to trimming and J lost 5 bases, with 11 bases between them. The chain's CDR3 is CASSQGQPTTGELFF. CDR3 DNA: TGCGCCAGCAGCCAAGGGCAGCCAACGACCGGGGAGCTGTTTTTT.

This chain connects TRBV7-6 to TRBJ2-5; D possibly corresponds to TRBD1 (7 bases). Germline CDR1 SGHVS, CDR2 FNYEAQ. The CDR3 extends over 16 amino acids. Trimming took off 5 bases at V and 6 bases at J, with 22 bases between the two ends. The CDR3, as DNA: TGTGCCAGCAGCCCTAGCGACAGGGAATTCTCGCAGACCCAGTACTTC. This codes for CASSPSDREFSQTQYF.

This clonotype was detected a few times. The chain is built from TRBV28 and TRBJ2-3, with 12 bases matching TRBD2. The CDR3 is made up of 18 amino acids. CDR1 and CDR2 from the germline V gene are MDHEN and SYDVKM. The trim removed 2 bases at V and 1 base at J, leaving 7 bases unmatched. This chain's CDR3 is CASSLRQGLAGRTDTQYF. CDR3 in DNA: TGTGCCAGCAGTTTACGCCAAGGACTAGCGGGGCGCACAGATACGCAGTATTTT.

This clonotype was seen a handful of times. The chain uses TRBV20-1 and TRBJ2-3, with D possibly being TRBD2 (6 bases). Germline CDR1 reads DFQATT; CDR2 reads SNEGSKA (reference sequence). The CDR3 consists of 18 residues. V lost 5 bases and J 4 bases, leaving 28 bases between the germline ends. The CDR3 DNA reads TGCAGTGCTGAAACGGGCGGGATCGGAGATAGTCCTCCAGATACGCAGTATTTT. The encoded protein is CSAETGGIGDSPPDTQYF.

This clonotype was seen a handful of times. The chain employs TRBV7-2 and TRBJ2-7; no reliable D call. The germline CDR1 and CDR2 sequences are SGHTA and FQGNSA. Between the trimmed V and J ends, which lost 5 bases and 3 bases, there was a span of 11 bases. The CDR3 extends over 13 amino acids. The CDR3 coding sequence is TGTGCCAGCAGCCTAGACACGAACTACGAGCAGTACTTC. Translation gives CASSLDTNYEQYF.

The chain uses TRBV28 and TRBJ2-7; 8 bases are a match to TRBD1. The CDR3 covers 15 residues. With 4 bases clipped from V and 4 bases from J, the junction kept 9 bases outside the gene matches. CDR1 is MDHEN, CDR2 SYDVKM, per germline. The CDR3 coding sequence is TGTGCCAGCAGTTCCCGCGGGACAGGAAGATACGAGCAGTACTTC. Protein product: CASSSRGTGRYEQYF.